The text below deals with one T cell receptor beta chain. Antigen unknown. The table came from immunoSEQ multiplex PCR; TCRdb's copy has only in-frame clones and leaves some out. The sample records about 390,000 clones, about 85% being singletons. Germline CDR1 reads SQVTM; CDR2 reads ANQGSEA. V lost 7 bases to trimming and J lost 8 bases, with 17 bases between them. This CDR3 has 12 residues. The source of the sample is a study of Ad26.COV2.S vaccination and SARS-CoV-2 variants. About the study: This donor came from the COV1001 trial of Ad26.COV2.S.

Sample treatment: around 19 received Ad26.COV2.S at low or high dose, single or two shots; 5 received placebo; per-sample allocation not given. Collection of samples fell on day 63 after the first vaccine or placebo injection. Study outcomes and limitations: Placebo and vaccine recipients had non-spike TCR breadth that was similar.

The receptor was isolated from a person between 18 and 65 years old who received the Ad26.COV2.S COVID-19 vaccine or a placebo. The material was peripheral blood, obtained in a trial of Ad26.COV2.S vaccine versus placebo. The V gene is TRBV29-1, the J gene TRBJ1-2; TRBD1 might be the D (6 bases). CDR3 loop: CSAQGTGTGYTF. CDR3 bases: TGCAGCGCCCAAGGTACAGGGACCGGCTACACCTTC.